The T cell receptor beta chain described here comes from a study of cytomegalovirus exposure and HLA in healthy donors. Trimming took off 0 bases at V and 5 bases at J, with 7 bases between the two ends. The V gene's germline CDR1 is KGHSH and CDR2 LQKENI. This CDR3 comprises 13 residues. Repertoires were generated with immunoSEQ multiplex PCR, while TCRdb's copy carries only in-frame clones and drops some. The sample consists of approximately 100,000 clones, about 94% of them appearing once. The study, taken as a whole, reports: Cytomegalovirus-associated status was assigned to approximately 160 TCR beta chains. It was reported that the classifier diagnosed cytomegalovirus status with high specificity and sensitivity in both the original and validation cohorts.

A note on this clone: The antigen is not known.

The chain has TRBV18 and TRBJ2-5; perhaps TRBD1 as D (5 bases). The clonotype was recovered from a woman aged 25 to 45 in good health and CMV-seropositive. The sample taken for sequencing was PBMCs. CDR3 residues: CASSPPYRETQYF. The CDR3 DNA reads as TGTGCCAGCTCACCACCCTACAGGGAGACCCAGTACTTC.